This TCR beta chain derives from a study of T cells in Graves' hyperthyroidism and ophthalmopathy. Regarding the study as a whole: The model forecast ophthalmopathy, anticipating it by a median about six months before onset.

Patients counted as stable if ophthalmopathy did not develop within 18 months. This clonotype was detected ten times or more. Antigen unknown. Trimming removed 5 bases at V and 7 bases at J, with 15 bases between. This CDR3 contains 13 residues. Germline CDR1 reads SGHNT; CDR2 reads YENEEA. Amplified TCR beta CDR3 regions came from RNA transcripts. Initially, a first-round RT-PCR of the TCR CDR3 employed the HTBI primer set. TCRdb re-analysed the multiplex PCR reads in MiXCR, keeping a single row per CDR3 protein. The sample carries about 420,000 distinct CDR3 sequences, 15% to 17% recorded once. The chain couples TRBV11-3 to TRBJ2-7; perhaps TRBD2 as D (5 bases). The source material was blood. The sequence was collected from a woman between 18 and 29 years old with Graves' hyperthyroidism. Here the CDR3 DNA reads TGTGCCAGCAGCCCCGGCCCTACTAGGGAGCAGTACTTC. It codes for CASSPGPTREQYF. Full variable domain (missing parts from reference TRBV11-3 and TRBJ2-7): EAGVVQSPRYKIIEKKQPVAFWCNPISGHNTLYWYLQNLGQGPELLIRYENEEAVDDSQLPKDRFSAERLKGVDSTLKIQPAELGDSAVYLCASSPGPTREQYFGPGTRLTVT.